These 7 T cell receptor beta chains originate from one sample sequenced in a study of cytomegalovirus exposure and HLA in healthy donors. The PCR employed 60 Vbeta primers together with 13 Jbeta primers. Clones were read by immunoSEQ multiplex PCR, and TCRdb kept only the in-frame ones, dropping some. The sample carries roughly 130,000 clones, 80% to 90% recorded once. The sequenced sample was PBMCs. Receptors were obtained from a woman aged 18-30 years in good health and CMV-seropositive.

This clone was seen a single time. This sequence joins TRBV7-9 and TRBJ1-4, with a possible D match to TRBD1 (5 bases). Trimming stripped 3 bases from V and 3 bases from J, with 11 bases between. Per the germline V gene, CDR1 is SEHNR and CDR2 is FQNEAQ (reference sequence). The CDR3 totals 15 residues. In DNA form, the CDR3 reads TGTGCCAGCAGCTTTGGTCAGGGCTCTAATGAAAAACTGTTTTTT. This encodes CASSFGQGSNEKLFF.

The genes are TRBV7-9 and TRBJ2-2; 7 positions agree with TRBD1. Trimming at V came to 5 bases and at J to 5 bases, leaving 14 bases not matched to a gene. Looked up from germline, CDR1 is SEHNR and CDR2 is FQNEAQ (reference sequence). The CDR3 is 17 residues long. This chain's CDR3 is CASSPRTGALGTGELFF. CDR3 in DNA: TGTGCCAGCAGCCCGCGCACAGGGGCCCTGGGAACCGGGGAGCTGTTTTTT.

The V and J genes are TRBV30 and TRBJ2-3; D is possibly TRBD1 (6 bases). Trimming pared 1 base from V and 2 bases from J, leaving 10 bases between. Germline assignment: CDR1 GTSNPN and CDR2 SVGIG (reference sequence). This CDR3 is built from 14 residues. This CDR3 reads CAWSEDSYTDTQYF. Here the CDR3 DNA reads TGTGCCTGGAGTGAGGACAGTTACACAGATACGCAGTATTTT.

This chain's CDR3 is CASSYSGTGEQYF. DNA of the CDR3: TGCGCCAGCAGCTACTCCGGGACAGGGGAGCAGTACTTC. The chain links TRBV5-1 to TRBJ2-7, with TRBD1 matching over 9 bases. The CDR3 runs 13 residues. Germline values: CDR1 SGHRS, CDR2 YFSETQ. V lost 3 bases and J lost 7; bases outside the gene matches: 5.

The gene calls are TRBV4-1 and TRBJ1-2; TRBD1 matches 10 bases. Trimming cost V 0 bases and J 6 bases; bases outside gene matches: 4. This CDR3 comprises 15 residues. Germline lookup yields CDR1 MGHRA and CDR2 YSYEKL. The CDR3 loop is CASSQDLTGGNGYTF. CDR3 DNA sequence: TGCGCCAGCAGCCAAGATCTGACAGGGGGCAATGGCTACACCTTC.

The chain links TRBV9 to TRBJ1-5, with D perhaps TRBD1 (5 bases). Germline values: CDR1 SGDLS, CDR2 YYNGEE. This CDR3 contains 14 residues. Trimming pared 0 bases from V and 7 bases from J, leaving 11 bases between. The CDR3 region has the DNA TGTGCCAGCAGCGTAGATGACAGTTGGCAGCCCCAGCATTTT. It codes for CASSVDDSWQPQHF.

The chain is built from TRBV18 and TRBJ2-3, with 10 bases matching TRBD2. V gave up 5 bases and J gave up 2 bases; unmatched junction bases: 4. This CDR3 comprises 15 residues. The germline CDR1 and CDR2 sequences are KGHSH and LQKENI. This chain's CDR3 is CASSALAGDTDTQYF. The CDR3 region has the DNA TGTGCCAGCTCAGCCCTAGCGGGGGACACAGATACGCAGTATTTT.